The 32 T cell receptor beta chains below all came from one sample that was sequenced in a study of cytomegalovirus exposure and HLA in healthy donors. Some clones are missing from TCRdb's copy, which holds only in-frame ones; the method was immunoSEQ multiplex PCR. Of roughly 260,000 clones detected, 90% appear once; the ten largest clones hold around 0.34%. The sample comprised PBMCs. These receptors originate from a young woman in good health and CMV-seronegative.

CDR3 in DNA: TGTGCCAGCAGTTGGGACAGCCTCTATCAGCCCCAGCATTTT. Amino acids: CASSWDSLYQPQHF. This chain connects TRBV27 to TRBJ1-5; 7 positions agree with TRBD1. The trim removed 4 bases at V and 5 bases at J, leaving 5 bases unmatched. In germline, CDR1 is MNHEY, CDR2 SMNVEV (reference sequence). The CDR3 has 14 amino acids.

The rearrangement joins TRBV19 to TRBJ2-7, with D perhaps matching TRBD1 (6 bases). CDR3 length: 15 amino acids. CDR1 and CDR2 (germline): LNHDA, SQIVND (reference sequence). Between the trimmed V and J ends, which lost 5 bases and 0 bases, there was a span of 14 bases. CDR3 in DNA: TGTGCCAGTAGTCCACCCCAGGACAGCTCCTACGAGCAGTACGTC. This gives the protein CASSPPQDSSYEQYV.

The CDR3 protein is CASSLEGRGRDGYTF. For the CDR3, the DNA is TGCGCCAGCAGCTTGGAGGGCAGGGGGCGGGATGGCTACACCTTC. V is TRBV5-1 and J is TRBJ1-2; 8 nucleotides align to TRBD1. CDR3 length: 15 residues. CDR1 is SGHRS and CDR2 is YFSETQ in the germline V gene. Trimming took 0 bases from V and 6 from J; bases not matched to a gene: 7.

DNA for the CDR3: TGCGCCAGCAGTCAACCGGATAGGGACAGGCTCAGAAACATTCAGTACTTC. Its protein product is CASSQPDRDRLRNIQYF. This chain joins TRBV23-1 and TRBJ2-4; 8 positions agree with TRBD1. TRBV23-1 is marked as an open reading frame, function uncertain. This CDR3 contains 17 residues. V dropped 2 bases and J dropped 6; count of bases not matched to a gene: 12.

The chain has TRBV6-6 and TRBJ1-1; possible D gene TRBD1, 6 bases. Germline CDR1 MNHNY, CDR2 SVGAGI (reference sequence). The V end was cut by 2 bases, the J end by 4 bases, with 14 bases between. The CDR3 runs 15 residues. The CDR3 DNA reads TGTGCCAGCAGTTACGCTGGGGGCGCAAGCACTGAAGCTTTCTTT. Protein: CASSYAGGASTEAFF.

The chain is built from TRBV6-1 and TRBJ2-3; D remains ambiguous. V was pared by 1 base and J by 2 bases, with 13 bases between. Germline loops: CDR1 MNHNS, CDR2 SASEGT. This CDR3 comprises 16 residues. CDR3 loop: CASSEGVVRLTDTQYF. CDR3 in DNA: TGTGCCAGCAGTGAAGGCGTCGTCCGCCTCACAGATACGCAGTATTTT.

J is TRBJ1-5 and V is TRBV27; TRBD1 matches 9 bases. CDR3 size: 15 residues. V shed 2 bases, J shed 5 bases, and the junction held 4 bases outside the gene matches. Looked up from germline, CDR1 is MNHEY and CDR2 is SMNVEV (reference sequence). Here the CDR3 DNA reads TGTGCCAGCAGTTTAGACGGGACAGGGCATCAGCCCCAGCATTTT. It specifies CASSLDGTGHQPQHF.

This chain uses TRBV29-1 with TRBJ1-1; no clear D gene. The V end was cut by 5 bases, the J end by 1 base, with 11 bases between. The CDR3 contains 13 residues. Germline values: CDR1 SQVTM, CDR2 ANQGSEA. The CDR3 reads CSVTGVANTEAFF. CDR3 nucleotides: TGCAGCGTTACCGGGGTGGCGAACACTGAAGCTTTCTTT. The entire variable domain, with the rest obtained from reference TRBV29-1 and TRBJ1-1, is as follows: SAVISQKPSRDICQRGTSLTIQCQVDSQVTMMFWYRQQPGQSLTLIATANQGSEATYESGFVIDKFPISRPNLTFSTLTVSNMSPEDSSIYLCSVTGVANTEAFFGQGTRLTVV.

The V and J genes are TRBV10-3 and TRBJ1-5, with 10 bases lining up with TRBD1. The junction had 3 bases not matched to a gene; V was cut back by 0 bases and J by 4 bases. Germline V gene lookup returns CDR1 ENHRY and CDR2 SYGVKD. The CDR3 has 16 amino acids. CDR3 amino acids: CAISESRTGGNQPQHF. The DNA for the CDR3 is TGTGCCATCAGTGAGTCGAGGACAGGGGGTAATCAGCCCCAGCATTTT.

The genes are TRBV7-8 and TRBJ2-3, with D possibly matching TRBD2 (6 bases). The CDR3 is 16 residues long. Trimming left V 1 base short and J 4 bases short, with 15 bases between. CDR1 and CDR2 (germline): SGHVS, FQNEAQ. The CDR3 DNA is TGTGCCAGCAGCTTAGTTCGGCGGGGAGTTCCAGATACGCAGTATTTT. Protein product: CASSLVRRGVPDTQYF.

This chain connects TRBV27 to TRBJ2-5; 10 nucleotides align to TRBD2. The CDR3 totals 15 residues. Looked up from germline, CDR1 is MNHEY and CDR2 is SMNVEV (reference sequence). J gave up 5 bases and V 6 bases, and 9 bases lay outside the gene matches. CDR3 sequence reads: CASRRTSGPGETQYF. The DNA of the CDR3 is TGTGCCAGCAGGCGGACTAGCGGACCTGGGGAGACCCAGTACTTC.

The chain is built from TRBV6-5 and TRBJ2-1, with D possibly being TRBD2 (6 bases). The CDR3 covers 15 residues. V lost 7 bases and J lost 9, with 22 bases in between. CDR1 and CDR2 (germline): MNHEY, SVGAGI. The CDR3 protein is CASTPPKGGATEQFF. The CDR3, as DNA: TGTGCCAGCACCCCTCCAAAGGGCGGGGCAACTGAGCAGTTCTTC.

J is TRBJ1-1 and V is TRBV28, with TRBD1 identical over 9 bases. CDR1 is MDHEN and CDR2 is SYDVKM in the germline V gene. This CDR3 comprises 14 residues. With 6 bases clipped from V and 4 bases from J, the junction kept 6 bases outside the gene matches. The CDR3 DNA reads TGTGCCAGCAGCCAAGACAGGGGGTTCACTGAAGCTTTCTTT. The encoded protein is CASSQDRGFTEAFF.

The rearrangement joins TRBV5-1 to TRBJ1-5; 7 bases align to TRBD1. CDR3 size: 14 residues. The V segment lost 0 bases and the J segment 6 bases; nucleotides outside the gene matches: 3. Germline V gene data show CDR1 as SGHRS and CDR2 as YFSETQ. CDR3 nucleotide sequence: TGCGCCAGCAGCTTGGACGCAGGGGGTCAGCCCCAGCATTTT. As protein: CASSLDAGGQPQHF.

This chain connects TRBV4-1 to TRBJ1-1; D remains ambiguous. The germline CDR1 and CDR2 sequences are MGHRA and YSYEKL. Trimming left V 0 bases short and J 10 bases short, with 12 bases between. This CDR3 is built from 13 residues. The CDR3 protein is CASSQDWTFLAFF. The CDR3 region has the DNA TGCGCCAGCAGCCAAGACTGGACTTTCTTAGCTTTCTTT.

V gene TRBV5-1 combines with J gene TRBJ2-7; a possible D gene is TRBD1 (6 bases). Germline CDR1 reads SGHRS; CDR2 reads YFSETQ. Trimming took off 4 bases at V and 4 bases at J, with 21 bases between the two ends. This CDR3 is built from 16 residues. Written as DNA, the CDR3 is TGCGCCAGCAGCCGCCCCAGGGGCGACGGTGTTTACGAGCAGTACGTC. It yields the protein CASSRPRGDGVYEQYV.

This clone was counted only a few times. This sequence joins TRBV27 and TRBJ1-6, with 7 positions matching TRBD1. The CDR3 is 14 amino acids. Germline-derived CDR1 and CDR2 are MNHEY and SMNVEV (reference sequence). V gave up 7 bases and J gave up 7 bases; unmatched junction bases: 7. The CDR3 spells CASTVDRFNSPLHF. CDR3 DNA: TGTGCCAGCACCGTGGACAGGTTCAATTCACCCCTCCACTTT.

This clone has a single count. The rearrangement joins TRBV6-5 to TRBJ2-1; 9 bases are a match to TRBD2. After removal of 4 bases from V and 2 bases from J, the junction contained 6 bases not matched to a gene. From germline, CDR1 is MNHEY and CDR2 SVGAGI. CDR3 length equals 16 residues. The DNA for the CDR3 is TGTGCCAGCAGTTCCCAGCTAGCGGGGCCCTACAATGAGCAGTTCTTC. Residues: CASSSQLAGPYNEQFF.

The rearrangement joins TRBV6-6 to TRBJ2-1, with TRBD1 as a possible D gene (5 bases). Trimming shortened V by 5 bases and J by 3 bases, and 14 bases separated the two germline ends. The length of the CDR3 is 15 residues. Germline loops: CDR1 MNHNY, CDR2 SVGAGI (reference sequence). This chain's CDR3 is CASSPRTLLYNEQFF. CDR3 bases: TGTGCCAGCAGTCCACGGACACTCCTCTACAATGAGCAGTTCTTC.

The CDR3 protein is CASSFRDRGRSYNEQFF. CDR3 DNA: TGTGCCAGCAGCTTCCGGGACAGAGGTAGATCCTACAATGAGCAGTTCTTC. This rearrangement joins TRBV5-4 to TRBJ2-1, with 7 bases lining up with TRBD1. The J segment lost 1 base and the V segment lost 2 bases, leaving 9 bases of the junction unmatched. The V gene's germline CDR1 is SGHNT and CDR2 YYREEE (reference sequence). The CDR3 is made up of 17 amino acids.

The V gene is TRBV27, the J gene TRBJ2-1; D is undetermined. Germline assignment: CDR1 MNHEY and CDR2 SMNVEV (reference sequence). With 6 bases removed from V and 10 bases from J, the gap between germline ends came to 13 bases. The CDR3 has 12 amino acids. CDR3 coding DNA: TGTGCCAGCAGCCAGGTCCCCCCCGAGCAGTTCTTC. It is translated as CASSQVPPEQFF.

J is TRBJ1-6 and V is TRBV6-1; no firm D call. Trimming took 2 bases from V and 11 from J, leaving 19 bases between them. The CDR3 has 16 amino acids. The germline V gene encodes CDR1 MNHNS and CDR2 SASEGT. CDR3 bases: TGTGCCAGCAGTGAAAGGCAATCGACGTTGAGGGCACCCCTCCACTTT. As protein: CASSERQSTLRAPLHF.

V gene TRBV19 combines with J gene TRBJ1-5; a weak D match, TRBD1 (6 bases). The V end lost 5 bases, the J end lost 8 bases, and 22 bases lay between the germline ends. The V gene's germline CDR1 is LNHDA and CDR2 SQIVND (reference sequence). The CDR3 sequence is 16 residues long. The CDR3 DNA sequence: TGTGCCAGTAGTGTCTATTCCACAGGGATGGAGAAGCCCCAGCATTTT. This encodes CASSVYSTGMEKPQHF.

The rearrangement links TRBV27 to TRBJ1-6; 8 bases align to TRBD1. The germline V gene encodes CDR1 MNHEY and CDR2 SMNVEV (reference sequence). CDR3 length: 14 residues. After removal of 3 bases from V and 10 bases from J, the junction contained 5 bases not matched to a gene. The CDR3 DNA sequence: TGTGCCAGCAGTTTCGACCGGGACAGGTCACCCCTCCACTTT. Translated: CASSFDRDRSPLHF.

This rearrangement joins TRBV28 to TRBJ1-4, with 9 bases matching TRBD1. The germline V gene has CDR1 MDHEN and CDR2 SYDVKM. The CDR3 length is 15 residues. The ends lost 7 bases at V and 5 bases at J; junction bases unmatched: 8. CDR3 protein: CASNLGGTGNEKLFF. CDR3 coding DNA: TGTGCCAGCAACTTAGGGGGGACAGGGAATGAAAAACTGTTTTTT.

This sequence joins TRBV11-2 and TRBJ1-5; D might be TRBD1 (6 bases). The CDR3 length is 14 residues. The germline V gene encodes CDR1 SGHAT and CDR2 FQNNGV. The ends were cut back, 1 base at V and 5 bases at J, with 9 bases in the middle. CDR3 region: CASSLVEGDQPQHF. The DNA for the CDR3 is TGTGCCAGCAGCTTAGTAGAGGGGGATCAGCCCCAGCATTTT.

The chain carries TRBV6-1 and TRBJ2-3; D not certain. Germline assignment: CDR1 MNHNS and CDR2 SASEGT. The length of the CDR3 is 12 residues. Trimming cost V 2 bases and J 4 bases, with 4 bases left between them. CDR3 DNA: TGTGCCAGCAGTGAACAGTCAGATACGCAGTATTTT. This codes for CASSEQSDTQYF.

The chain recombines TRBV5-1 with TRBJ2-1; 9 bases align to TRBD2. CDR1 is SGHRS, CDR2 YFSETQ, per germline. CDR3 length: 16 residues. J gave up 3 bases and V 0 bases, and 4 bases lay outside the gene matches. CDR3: CASSLVASGDYNEQFF. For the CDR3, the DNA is TGCGCCAGCAGCTTGGTCGCTAGCGGGGACTACAATGAGCAGTTCTTC.

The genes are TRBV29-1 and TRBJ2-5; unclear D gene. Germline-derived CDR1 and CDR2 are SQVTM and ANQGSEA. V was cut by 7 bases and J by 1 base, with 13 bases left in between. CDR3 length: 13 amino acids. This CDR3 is CSAEWRIQETQYF. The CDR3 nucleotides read TGCAGCGCCGAGTGGAGAATCCAAGAGACCCAGTACTTC.

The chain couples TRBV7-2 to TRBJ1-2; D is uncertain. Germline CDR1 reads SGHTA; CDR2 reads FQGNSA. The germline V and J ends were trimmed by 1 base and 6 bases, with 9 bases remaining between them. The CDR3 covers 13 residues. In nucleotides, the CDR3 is TGTGCCAGCAGCTTAGTTGAGATGGATGGCTACACCTTC. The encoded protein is CASSLVEMDGYTF. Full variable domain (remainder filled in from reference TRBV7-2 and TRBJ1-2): GAGVSQSPSNKVTEKGKDVELRCDPISGHTALYWYRQSLGQGLEFLIYFQGNSAPDKSGLPSDRFSAERTGGSVSTLTIQRTQQEDSAVYLCASSLVEMDGYTFGSGTRLTVV.

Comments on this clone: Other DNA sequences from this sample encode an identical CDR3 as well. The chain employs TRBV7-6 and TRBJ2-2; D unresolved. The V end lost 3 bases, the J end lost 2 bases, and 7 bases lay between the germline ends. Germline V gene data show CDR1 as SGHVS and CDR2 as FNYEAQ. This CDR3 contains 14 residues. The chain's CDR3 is CASSLIANTGELFF. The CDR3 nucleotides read TGTGCCAGCAGCTTGATAGCTAACACCGGGGAGCTGTTTTTT.

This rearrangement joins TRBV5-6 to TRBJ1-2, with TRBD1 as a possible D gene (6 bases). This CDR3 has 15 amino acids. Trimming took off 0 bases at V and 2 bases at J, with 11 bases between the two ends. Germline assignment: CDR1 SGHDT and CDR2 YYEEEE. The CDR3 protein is CASSLAGRGNYGYTF. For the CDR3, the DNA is TGTGCCAGCAGCTTGGCTGGCAGGGGAAACTATGGCTACACCTTC.